Below are 32 T cell receptor beta chains sequenced from a single sample in a study of blood T cell repertoires in COVID-19 (dated by TCRdb to 2018 to 2021). The library relied on the immunoSEQ multiplex PCR assay. The table was pulled from immuneACCESS by TCRdb, which kept in-frame rearrangements only. Such tables lose some clones; where checked, under half of the loss comes from unresolved V genes, and the rest has no known cause. Recorded for this sample are tens of thousands of clones; roughly 90% of them occurred a single time. Of the sample, roughly 2% is held by the ten largest clones. Specimen: peripheral blood. Every receptor here comes from a man aged 45 to 65 with acute or convalescent COVID-19.

The chain uses TRBV18 and TRBJ2-2; D uncertain. The V gene lost 3 bases and the J gene lost 7 bases, with 9 bases spanning the gap. Germline CDR1 and CDR2: KGHSH and LQKENI. This CDR3 has 13 residues. The CDR3: CASSPKLYGELFF. The CDR3 DNA sequence: TGTGCCAGCTCACCCAAACTATACGGGGAGCTGTTTTTT.

This clone was seen a single time. The gene calls are TRBV6-4 and TRBJ2-5; TRBD2 is a possible D gene (5 bases). The germline V gene has CDR1 MRHNA and CDR2 SNTAGT. Trimming removed 8 bases from V and 0 bases from J, with 7 bases in between. The CDR3 contains 12 residues. The chain's CDR3 is CASRENQETQYF. For the CDR3, the DNA is TGTGCCAGCCGGGAAAACCAAGAGACCCAGTACTTC.

The rearrangement uses TRBV6-5 and TRBJ2-3; 7 positions agree with TRBD1. The CDR3 contains 14 residues. Losses at the gene ends were 6 bases for V and 1 base for J; bases not matched to a gene: 4. Germline V gene sequence: CDR1 MNHEY, CDR2 SVGAGI. The CDR3 DNA reads as TGTGCCAGCAGCCCAGGGACAGGCACAGATACGCAGTATTTT. Its protein product is CASSPGTGTDTQYF.

The chain employs TRBV6-5 and TRBJ1-2; 7 nucleotides agree with TRBD1. CDR3 length equals 14 residues. Germline CDR1 is MNHEY and CDR2 is SVGAGI. V shed 6 bases, J shed 8 bases, and the junction held 12 bases outside the gene matches. The CDR3 here is CASSPKGAGMGYTF. The DNA of the CDR3 is TGTGCCAGCAGCCCAAAGGGGGCAGGAATGGGCTACACCTTC.

As for this clone: A read error may account for a junction end that differs from germline. The gene calls are TRBV6-1 and TRBJ1-5; perhaps TRBD1 as D (6 bases). Germline CDR1 is MNHNS and CDR2 is SASEGT. This CDR3 spans 19 amino acids. This CDR3 reads CASRERTVRDIDSDQPQHF. The CDR3 nucleotides are TGTGCCAGCAGGGAACGAACTGTCCGGGACATTGATAGCGATCAGCCCCAGCATTTT.

The chain links TRBV27 to TRBJ1-6; D uncertain. The V end lost 2 bases, the J end lost 5 bases, and 7 bases lay between the germline ends. Germline loops: CDR1 MNHEY, CDR2 SMNVEV (reference sequence). CDR3 length: 14 residues. The CDR3, as DNA: TGTGCCAGCAGTTTAGTAGGAGATAATTCACCCCTCCACTTT. This encodes CASSLVGDNSPLHF.

J is TRBJ1-4 and V is TRBV30; D is unclear. The CDR3 is 13 amino acids. The V end was cut by 8 bases, the J end by 6 bases, with 16 bases between. The V gene's germline CDR1 is GTSNPN and CDR2 SVGIG (reference sequence). This chain's CDR3 is CAPMRRPHEKLFF. The CDR3 DNA sequence: TGTGCCCCCATGCGGAGGCCTCATGAAAAACTGTTTTTT.

This chain uses TRBV28 with TRBJ1-2; D ambiguous. CDR1 MDHEN and CDR2 SYDVKM come from the germline V gene. The CDR3 spans 12 residues. The V and J ends lost 2 bases and 4 bases respectively, with 5 bases between them. DNA for the CDR3: TGTGCCAGCAGTTTAACCAGCTATGGCTACACCTTC. Translation gives CASSLTSYGYTF.

The rearrangement uses TRBV6-5 and TRBJ1-2, with 8 positions matching TRBD1. This CDR3 spans 13 amino acids. Germline V gene data show CDR1 as MNHEY and CDR2 as SVGAGI. The J segment lost 4 bases and the V segment lost 7 bases, leaving 5 bases of the junction unmatched. DNA for the CDR3: TGTGCCAGCACCCCGGGACAGGCCTATGGCTACACCTTC. Its translation is CASTPGQAYGYTF.

The V and J genes are TRBV7-9 and TRBJ2-3; D might be TRBD1 (6 bases). Germline CDR1 is SEHNR and CDR2 is FQNEAQ (reference sequence). V gave up 5 bases and J gave up 0 bases, with 12 bases separating them. This CDR3 contains 15 residues. The CDR3 nucleotides are TGTGCCAGCAGCCATCACAGGGCTAGCACAGATACGCAGTATTTT. Its protein product is CASSHHRASTDTQYF.

The chain employs TRBV28 and TRBJ2-7; D perhaps matches TRBD1 (5 bases). The CDR3 covers 11 residues. The V and J ends lost 8 bases and 7 bases respectively, with 12 bases between them. Germline CDR1 MDHEN, CDR2 SYDVKM. The CDR3 DNA is TGTGCCAGCGCTAGGGGCCGTGAGCAGTACTTC. It is translated as CASARGREQYF.

The chain has TRBV6-6 and TRBJ2-3; D might be TRBD2 (5 bases). Looked up from germline, CDR1 is MNHNY and CDR2 is SVGAGI (reference sequence). The ends were cut back, 7 bases at V and 6 bases at J, with 17 bases in the middle. The CDR3 is 14 residues long. The CDR3 sequence is CASKFGRSGDTQYF. The CDR3 DNA is TGTGCCAGCAAATTCGGACGGAGCGGCGATACGCAGTATTTT.

The J gene is TRBJ1-1, the V gene TRBV10-3; D unresolved. The CDR3 is made up of 14 amino acids. Germline values: CDR1 ENHRY, CDR2 SYGVKD. V lost 3 bases and J 0 bases, leaving 8 bases between the germline ends. The CDR3 sequence is CAISDRHLNTEAFF. As DNA, the CDR3 is TGTGCCATCAGTGACAGACACTTGAACACTGAAGCTTTCTTT.

V gene TRBV2 combines with J gene TRBJ2-1; 14 positions match TRBD2. The junction had 11 bases not matched to a gene; V was cut back by 6 bases and J by 10 bases. The CDR3 runs 16 residues. Per the germline V gene, CDR1 is SNHLY and CDR2 is FYNNEI. The CDR3 DNA is TGTGCCAGCAGGGGGGTAGGGACTAGCGGGAGTGACGAGCAGTTCTTC. Protein: CASRGVGTSGSDEQFF.

This clone is categorized as medium-sized. The gene calls are TRBV30 and TRBJ2-1; 10 nucleotides align to TRBD2. V was clipped by 1 base and J by 2 bases; unmatched bases: 2. This CDR3 has 15 amino acids. CDR1 and CDR2 from the germline V gene are GTSNPN and SVGIG (reference sequence). The CDR3 DNA follows: TGTGCCTGGAGTGAGGGGACTAGCGCCTACAATGAGCAGTTCTTC. This translates into CAWSEGTSAYNEQFF.

This chain links TRBV5-6 with TRBJ2-5; 12 nucleotides agree with TRBD2. CDR3 length: 17 amino acids. In germline, CDR1 is SGHDT, CDR2 YYEEEE. V shed 0 bases, J shed 5 bases, and the junction held 8 bases outside the gene matches. In nucleotides, the CDR3 is TGTGCCAGCAGCTTGGAAGCTAGCGGGGGGGCCGGGGAGACCCAGTACTTC. This translates into CASSLEASGGAGETQYF.

CDR3 DNA: TGTGCCAGTACCCTCGACGGGGGCTCCTACAATGAGCAGTTCTTC. It specifies CASTLDGGSYNEQFF. This rearrangement joins TRBV19 to TRBJ2-1, with TRBD2 as a possible D gene (6 bases). Trimming shortened V by 7 bases and J by 0 bases, and 13 bases separated the two germline ends. The CDR3 is 15 residues long. Germline V gives CDR1 LNHDA, CDR2 SQIVND (reference sequence).

This clone was found once. CDR3 protein: CASSPGPGGGDYGYTF. As DNA, the CDR3 is TGTGCCAGCAGCCCGGGCCCAGGAGGGGGCGACTATGGCTACACCTTC. J is TRBJ1-2 and V is TRBV7-6; 7 nucleotides match TRBD1. This CDR3 region has 16 residues. With V trimmed by 5 bases and J by 3 bases, 12 bases remained unmatched. Germline V gene sequence: CDR1 SGHVS, CDR2 FNYEAQ.

This chain connects TRBV19 to TRBJ1-4; D not resolved. V lost 8 bases and J 7 bases, leaving 17 bases between the germline ends. This CDR3 has 14 residues. Germline loops: CDR1 LNHDA, CDR2 SQIVND (reference sequence). The DNA of the CDR3 is TGTGCCAGTGGGGATCCTCAGGAGGGTGAAAAACTGTTTTTT. As protein: CASGDPQEGEKLFF. The full variable domain, its missing parts supplied by reference TRBV19 and TRBJ1-4, is DGGITQSPKYLFRKEGQNVTLSCEQNLNHDAMYWYRQDPGQGLRLIYYSQIVNDFQKGDIAEGYSVSREKKESFPLTVTSAQKNPTAFYLCASGDPQEGEKLFFGSGTQLSVL.

By share of the sample, this clone is medium-sized (0.01 to 0.1%). The chain recombines TRBV6-2 or TRBV6-3 with TRBJ1-1; the D gene is possibly TRBD1 (6 bases). This CDR3 contains 17 residues. V shed 2 bases and J shed 1 base, with 17 bases lying between them. CDR1 is MNHEY and CDR2 is SVGEGT in the germline V gene. The CDR3 loop reads CASSYPRRTAPNTEAFF. The CDR3 nucleotides read TGTGCCAGCAGTTACCCCCGCCGGACAGCCCCGAACACTGAAGCTTTCTTT.

In DNA, the CDR3 is TGTGCCAGCAGTTCCCTGGACTATAACTATGGCTACACCTTC. Its protein is CASSSLDYNYGYTF. The chain recombines TRBV6-5 with TRBJ1-2, with D unresolved. The CDR3 has 14 residues. Trimming cost V 4 bases and J 1 base, with 10 bases left between them. Germline CDR1 and CDR2: MNHEY and SVGAGI.

V gene TRBV3-1 (or the pseudogene TRBV3-2) combines with J gene TRBJ2-5; the D gene is possibly TRBD1 (6 bases). With 4 bases removed from V and 4 bases from J, the gap between germline ends came to 16 bases. CDR1 is LGHDT and CDR2 is YNNKEL in the germline V gene (reference sequence). The CDR3 is made up of 15 amino acids. Here the CDR3 DNA reads TGTGCCAGCAGCCCAAAACAGGGATTCCTAGAGACCCAGTACTTC. Its translation is CASSPKQGFLETQYF.

The chain has TRBV9 and TRBJ2-2; tentative D call: TRBD2 (5 bases). Germline V gene lookup returns CDR1 SGDLS and CDR2 YYNGEE. V was shortened by 4 bases and J by 5 bases, with 12 bases between the two germline ends. The CDR3 loop spans 14 amino acids. The CDR3 loop is CASSPRSGTGELFF. The CDR3 coding sequence is TGTGCCAGCAGCCCCCGGTCGGGGACCGGGGAGCTGTTTTTT.

The V call is TRBV7-2, the J call TRBJ2-2, with a tentative D call TRBD1 (6 bases). The CDR3 runs to 17 residues. V gave up 4 bases and J gave up 4 bases, with 19 bases separating them. Germline CDR1 SGHTA, CDR2 FQGNSA. CDR3 region: CASSWRARGKGTGELFF. In DNA form, the CDR3 reads TGTGCCAGCAGCTGGCGTGCAAGGGGGAAGGGCACCGGGGAGCTGTTTTTT.

The chain couples TRBV10-3 to TRBJ2-3, with TRBD2 matching 13 bases. The CDR3 loop spans 16 amino acids. Germline CDR1 reads ENHRY; CDR2 reads SYGVKD. Trimming at V came to 5 bases and at J to 1 base, leaving 3 bases not matched to a gene. Here the CDR3 reads CAISTSGRARTDTQYF. The CDR3 DNA reads as TGTGCCATCAGTACTAGCGGGAGGGCCCGCACAGATACGCAGTATTTT.

The J gene is TRBJ2-3, the V gene TRBV2; TRBD2 aligns across 8 bases. The germline gives CDR1 SNHLY, CDR2 FYNNEI. V gave up 2 bases and J gave up 8 bases; unmatched junction bases: 6. This CDR3 comprises 14 residues. The CDR3 loop reads CASSEWTSNVTQYF. CDR3 bases: TGTGCCAGCAGTGAATGGACTAGCAATGTTACGCAGTATTTT.

This chain joins TRBV9 and TRBJ1-2; TRBD1 matches 9 bases. Looked up from germline, CDR1 is SGDLS and CDR2 is YYNGEE. V gave up 3 bases and J gave up 5 bases; unmatched junction bases: 8. The CDR3 contains 15 residues. CDR3 residues: CASSADTGGNYGYTF. In nucleotides, the CDR3 is TGTGCCAGCAGCGCGGATACAGGGGGCAATTATGGCTACACCTTC.

This clone was detected only once. The chain joins TRBV2 to TRBJ1-1, with a possible D match to TRBD1 (5 bases). CDR1 and CDR2 (germline): SNHLY, FYNNEI. V lost 4 bases, J lost 1 base, and 7 bases lay in between. This CDR3 is 13 amino acids long. CDR3 sequence: CASSADRNTEAFF. As DNA, the CDR3 is TGTGCCAGCAGTGCAGACAGGAACACTGAAGCTTTCTTT. Combining the CDR3 with reference TRBV2 and TRBJ1-1 gives the whole variable domain EPEVTQTPSHQVTQMGQEVILRCVPISNHLYFYWYRQILGQKVEFLVSFYNNEISEKSEIFDDQFSVERPDGSNFTLKIRSTKLEDSAMYFCASSADRNTEAFFGQGTRLTVV.

The V and J genes are TRBV7-3 and TRBJ2-2; no definite D call. Germline CDR1 SGHTA, CDR2 FQGTGA. V lost 1 base, J lost 5 bases, and 14 bases lay in between. The CDR3 has 16 residues. In DNA form, the CDR3 reads TGTGCCAGCAGCTTAATGGCATCCCAGTGGACCGGGGAGCTGTTTTTT. Amino acids: CASSLMASQWTGELFF.

V usage is TRBV5-4 and J usage is TRBJ2-5; 8 bases are shared with TRBD1. The V gene end was trimmed by 0 bases and the J gene end by 6 bases; junction bases not matched to a gene: 7. The CDR3 has 15 amino acids. Germline V gene sequence: CDR1 SGHNT, CDR2 YYREEE (reference sequence). DNA for the CDR3: TGTGCCAGCAGCTTGGGGCCACAGGGGGACAAGACCCAGTACTTC. Its protein is CASSLGPQGDKTQYF. Looking up the rest from reference TRBV5-4 and TRBJ2-5 gives the full variable domain: ETGVTQSPTHLIKTRGQQVTLRCSSQSGHNTVSWYQQALGQGPQFIFQYYREEENGRGNFPPRFSGLQFPNYSSELNVNALELDDSALYLCASSLGPQGDKTQYFGPGTRLLVL.

A single count supports this clone. The chain recombines TRBV5-1 with TRBJ1-6, with unresolved D. The CDR3 consists of 13 residues. The germline CDR1 and CDR2 sequences are SGHRS and YFSETQ. V shed 0 bases and J shed 10 bases, with 8 bases lying between them. The CDR3 loop is CASSLAGRSPLHF. CDR3 nucleotide sequence: TGCGCCAGCAGCTTGGCGGGGAGGTCACCCCTCCACTTT. Looking up the rest from reference TRBV5-1 and TRBJ1-6 gives the full variable domain: KAGVTQTPRYLIKTRGQQVTLSCSPISGHRSVSWYQQTPGQGLQFLFEYFSETQRNKGNFPGRFSGRQFSNSRSEMNVSTLELGDSALYLCASSLAGRSPLHFGNGTRLTVT.

The chain is built from TRBV7-2 and TRBJ1-2; D is perhaps TRBD1 (6 bases). V was clipped by 4 bases and J by 5 bases, with 17 bases between them. Germline V gives CDR1 SGHTA, CDR2 FQGNSA. The CDR3 is made up of 15 amino acids. The CDR3 sequence is CASSSTPGTPYGYTF. CDR3 DNA sequence: TGTGCCAGCAGCTCAACGCCAGGGACACCTTATGGCTACACCTTC.